A selection of T cell receptor beta chains follows, all from one sample in a study of T cells after posttransplantation cyclophosphamide. The assay was immunoSEQ multiplex PCR, and TCRdb's table has in-frame clones only and misses some. The sample has around 47,000 clones, around 94% seen once. The sequenced material came from PBMCs. The receptors were sampled from a woman aged 30 to 39 in good health and a related stem cell transplant donor. Both conserved end residues are part of each CDR3. D genes are given only for firm matches. The listing skips clone size in some rows; elsewhere it reads once, few, many or a size class.

j_call	d_call	v_call	cdr3_length	clone_size	cdr3_nt	cdr3_aa
TRBJ2-7	-	TRBV2	15	-	TGTGCCAGCGGACGAAGCCAAGGGGGAAGGTACGAGCAGTACTTC	CASGRSQGGRYEQYF
TRBJ2-7	TRBD1	TRBV2	14	-	TGTGCCAGCACCCGGACAGGGGACCCCTACGAGCAGTACTTC	CASTRTGDPYEQYF
TRBJ1-1	-	TRBV6-5	15	-	TGTGCCAGCAGCGTAGGACTCCAGGTGAACACTGAAGCTTTCTTT	CASSVGLQVNTEAFF
TRBJ2-7	-	TRBV5-1	12	-	TGCGCCAGCAAGCAGGGGCGGGACGAGCAGTACTTC	CASKQGRDEQYF
TRBJ2-4	TRBD1	TRBV25-1	15	few	TGTGCCAGCAGTGAAGGGAAGGACAGGGGAAACATTCAGTACTTC	CASSEGKDRGNIQYF
TRBJ1-6	TRBD1	TRBV7-2	15	-	TGTGCCAGCAGCTGGACAGGTCCTTATAATTCACCCCTCCACTTT	CASSWTGPYNSPLHF
TRBJ1-1	TRBD1	TRBV6-5	14	-	TGTGCCAGCAGTTACACAGGGGGCCACACTGAAGCTTTCTTT	CASSYTGGHTEAFF
TRBJ1-2	-	TRBV6-5	13	once	TGTGCCAGCAGCACATGGCCCTCTCAAGGCTACACCTTC	CASSTWPSQGYTF
TRBJ2-1	-	TRBV7-2	15	-	TGTGCCAGCAGTAAAGGGGCAGGGCACTACAATGAGCAGTTCTTC	CASSKGAGHYNEQFF
TRBJ1-5	-	TRBV2	15	-	TGTGCCAGCAGCGAAATGAGATATAGCAATCAGCCCCAGCATTTT	CASSEMRYSNQPQHF
TRBJ1-3	-	TRBV7-9	17	-	TGTGCCAGCAGCCCGAGGGTGGGAGGACCAACTGGAAACACCATATATTTT	CASSPRVGGPTGNTIYF
TRBJ1-1	TRBD1	TRBV7-9	13	-	TGTGCCAGCAGTCCCCCTGGACAGGGGAGAGCTTTCTTT	CASSPPGQGRAFF
TRBJ1-2	-	TRBV27	13	-	TGTGCCAGCAGTTTAAACAGGGTCTATGGCTACACCTTC	CASSLNRVYGYTF
TRBJ2-5	-	TRBV10-3	16	-	TGTGCCATCAGTGATAGGACACGTACCATCCAAGAGACCCAGTACTTC	CAISDRTRTIQETQYF
TRBJ1-2	-	TRBV5-4	14	-	TGTGCCAGCAGCTTGTGGAACAGGGTCTATGGCTACACCTTC	CASSLWNRVYGYTF
TRBJ1-5	TRBD1	TRBV18	16	-	TGTGCCAGCTCACCTTCGGGGACAGTGAGGGATCAGCCCCAGCATTTT	CASSPSGTVRDQPQHF
TRBJ1-2	-	TRBV13	15	-	TGTGCCAGCAGCCCAAACGGGGTACCTAACTATGGCTACACCTTC	CASSPNGVPNYGYTF
TRBJ1-5	-	TRBV6-6	14	once	TGTGCCAGCAGCGGAGGACAGCGCAATCAGCCCCAGCATTTT	CASSGGQRNQPQHF
TRBJ2-5	-	TRBV6-1	13	-	TGTGCCAGCATCGGACTGGCCCAAGAGACCCAGTACTTC	CASIGLAQETQYF
TRBJ2-2	-	TRBV2	14	-	TGTGCCAGCAGTCGAGCGGGGAACACCGGGGAGCTGTTTTTT	CASSRAGNTGELFF
TRBJ1-4	-	TRBV9	15	-	TGTGCCAGCAGCGTAGGCGTTGCAACTAATGAAAAACTGTTTTTT	CASSVGVATNEKLFF
TRBJ1-2	TRBD1	TRBV7-2	17	-	TGTGCCAGCAGCGGGTGGGGATCCGACAGGGTTAACTATGGCTACACCTTC	CASSGWGSDRVNYGYTF
TRBJ1-6	-	TRBV9	16	-	TGTGCCAGCAGCGTAGCTGGAGCAGGGCCTAATTCACCCCTCCACTTT	CASSVAGAGPNSPLHF
TRBJ2-5	TRBD2	TRBV18	15	-	TGTGCCAGCTCACCGGGACTAGCGAATCAAGAGACCCAGTACTTC	CASSPGLANQETQYF
TRBJ1-2	-	TRBV28	17	-	TGTGCCAGCAGTCCACTTACCCCCTTGACAGCCGGATATGGCTACACCTTC	CASSPLTPLTAGYGYTF
TRBJ2-1	-	TRBV6-1	17	-	TGTGCCAGCAGTGAAGCTCGCGGGATAAGCCCCTACAATGAGCAGTTCTTC	CASSEARGISPYNEQFF
TRBJ1-5	-	TRBV19	13	-	TGTGCCAGTAGGGGCCTTGTCGATCAGCCCCAGCATTTT	CASRGLVDQPQHF
TRBJ1-5	-	TRBV7-2	16	-	TGTGCCAGCAGCTCCGCGGGTGTGGTGAGGAATCAGCCCCAGCATTTT	CASSSAGVVRNQPQHF
TRBJ2-5	-	TRBV7-9	15	-	TGTGCCAGCAGCTTAGATCGCGGGTACCGAGAGACCCAGTACTTC	CASSLDRGYRETQYF
TRBJ1-2	-	TRBV19	16	-	TGTGCCAGTAGTTTGGGCAGGGGTAGAGCTAACTATGGCTACACCTTC	CASSLGRGRANYGYTF
TRBJ1-2	TRBD1	TRBV6-5	14	-	TGTGCCAGCAGTCCGCAACAGGGGCCGTATGGCTACACCTTC	CASSPQQGPYGYTF
TRBJ1-3	-	TRBV30	11	-	TGTGCCTGGACAGCTGGAAACACCATATATTTT	CAWTAGNTIYF
TRBJ2-7	-	TRBV12-1	21	-	TGTGCCAGCAGCTTTGGTCACAGTCGGGACAGGCTAACCAGATTATACTACGAGCAGTACTTC	CASSFGHSRDRLTRLYYEQYF
TRBJ1-6	TRBD1	TRBV10-3	13	-	TGTGCCATCAGTGGGGACAGTTCTTCACCCCTCCACTTT	CAISGDSSSPLHF
TRBJ1-1	TRBD1	TRBV5-6	14	once	TGTGCCAGCAGCTTGGTCTCAGGGGGTACTGAAGCTTTCTTT	CASSLVSGGTEAFF
TRBJ2-1	-	TRBV18	16	-	TGTGCCAGCTCACCAAGAGGGGACTTATTATACAATGAGCAGTTCTTC	CASSPRGDLLYNEQFF
TRBJ1-2	TRBD1	TRBV19	13	-	TGTGCCAGTAGTATGGACAGGGGGTATGGCTACACCTTC	CASSMDRGYGYTF
TRBJ2-3	TRBD2	TRBV28	11	-	TGTGCCGGGGGGGGAACAGATACGCAGTATTTT	CAGGGTDTQYF
TRBJ1-5	-	TRBV27	13	once	TGTGCCAGCAGTTTGACGGGAAATCAGCCCCAGCATTTT	CASSLTGNQPQHF
TRBJ2-1	-	TRBV7-9	13	-	TGTGCCAGCAGCCATGACAGCTACAATGAGCAGTTCTTC	CASSHDSYNEQFF
TRBJ2-1	TRBD2	TRBV6-5	16	-	TGTGCCAGCAGTTACCACACTAGCGGGGGCACGCTGAGGCAGTTCTTC	CASSYHTSGGTLRQFF
TRBJ2-2	TRBD1	TRBV2	17	-	TGTGCCAGCAGTTCGGACAGGGGGTTCGGGGACACCGGGGAGCTGTTTTTT	CASSSDRGFGDTGELFF
TRBJ2-3	-	TRBV10-2	16	few	TGCGCCAGCAGGATGGACAGACAAACACGAGGAGATACGCAGTATTTT	CASRMDRQTRGDTQYF